This T cell receptor (beta chain) is from a study of shared clonotypes between healthy human individuals. On the study more broadly: Per donor, three plates held CD4 naive cells, three held CD4 memory, two held CD8 naive and one held CD8 memory.

CDR1 is LNHNV, CDR2 YYDKDF, per germline (reference sequence). This CDR3 region has 15 residues. The junction had 2 bases not matched to a gene; V was cut back by 0 bases and J by 4 bases. For this clone: Its matching antigen is unknown.

Study-wide findings and caveats: Shared across a few donors were around 5% of the naive CD4 clonotypes.

The test was conducted at deep level. The method was immunoSEQ multiplex PCR; TCRdb's version includes in-frame clones alone and lacks a portion of them. The sample holds 2 million to 2.5 million clones, around 90% seen once. This chain joins TRBV15 and TRBJ2-1, with 8 bases fitting TRBD2. The sequence derives from a man in his late teens or twenties in good health. Some clones in this sample may be carry-over from other donors' samples. Sequencing was carried out using naive CD4+ T cells from PBMCs. Stated subset: CD45RA+ positively selected. The CDR3 sequence: CATSRELAEYNEQFF. The CDR3 DNA sequence: TGTGCCACCAGCAGAGAACTAGCGGAATACAATGAGCAGTTCTTC.